A single sample is the source of the 24 T cell receptor beta chains below, sequenced in a study of T-cell memory formation after mild COVID-19. TCRdb reprocessed the 5' RACE reads via MiXCR and lists one record per CDR3 protein. This table holds 210,000 or so distinct CDR3 sequences, 27% found once. The sequenced sample consisted of PBMCs or a T cell subset sorted from them (not recorded which). The receptors were gathered from an adult woman who had mild COVID-19 (a few samples of this study predate the infection). Cell type and time point are not known.

The count of this clonotype is one. The rearrangement links TRBV24-1 to TRBJ2-7; 8 nucleotides line up with TRBD1. Trimming at V came to 9 bases and at J to 4 bases, leaving 10 bases not matched to a gene. The CDR3 consists of 14 residues. CDR1 is KGHDR, CDR2 SFDVKD, per germline. In DNA form, the CDR3 reads TGTGCCACCGGCCCGGGACAGGAAATTTACGAGCAGTACTTC. Its translation: CATGPGQEIYEQYF.

The gene calls are TRBV14 and TRBJ2-1; D call uncertain. The CDR3 is 13 amino acids. Germline CDR1 is SGHDN and CDR2 is FVKESK. V was trimmed by 1 base and J by 5 bases, leaving 6 bases between them. The CDR3 is CASSQGPHNEQFF. The CDR3, as DNA: TGTGCCAGCAGCCAAGGGCCACACAATGAGCAGTTCTTC.

CDR3 sequence: CASNDLAGGERFF. DNA of the CDR3: TGTGCCAGCAACGACTTAGCGGGAGGGGAGAGGTTCTTC. The J gene is TRBJ2-1, the V gene TRBV12-3 or TRBV12-4; 11 nucleotides line up with TRBD2. This CDR3 is 13 amino acids long. V shed 7 bases, J shed 15 bases, and the junction held 11 bases outside the gene matches.

The V and J genes are TRBV2 and TRBJ1-2; D not certain. Trimming shortened V by 1 base and J by 4 bases, and 4 bases separated the two germline ends. Germline lookup yields CDR1 SNHLY and CDR2 FYNNEI. The CDR3 covers 12 residues. The CDR3 bases are TGTGCCAGCAGTGAAGGCGTCTATGGCTACACCTTC. This gives the protein CASSEGVYGYTF. Together with reference TRBV2 and TRBJ1-2, the CDR3 gives the full variable domain: EPEVTQTPSHQVTQMGQEVILRCVPISNHLYFYWYRQILGQKVEFLVSFYNNEISEKSEIFDDQFSVERPDGSNFTLKIRSTKLEDSAMYFCASSEGVYGYTFGSGTRLTVV.

The chain uses TRBV5-6 and TRBJ2-4; the match to TRBD2 covers 9 bases. The V gene's germline CDR1 is SGHDT and CDR2 YYEEEE. The CDR3 covers 17 residues. V dropped 1 base and J dropped 7; count of bases not matched to a gene: 12. CDR3 bases: TGTGCCAGCAGCTTGATCCGACTAGCGGATGAGTGGAACATTCAGTACTTC. It translates to CASSLIRLADEWNIQYF.

The V and J genes are TRBV20-1 and TRBJ2-3; 10 bases are a match to TRBD1. CDR1 DFQATT and CDR2 SNEGSKA come from the germline V gene (reference sequence). The CDR3 totals 15 residues. V dropped 3 bases and J dropped 4; count of bases not matched to a gene: 7. The chain's CDR3 is CSASHRDRGADTQYF. The CDR3 nucleotides are TGCAGTGCTAGTCACAGGGACAGGGGCGCAGATACGCAGTATTTT.

This clonotype was recorded a few times. This chain links TRBV2 with TRBJ2-7; 7 bases map to TRBD1. After removal of 7 bases from V and 2 bases from J, the junction contained 2 bases not matched to a gene. The CDR3 consists of 12 residues. Germline lookup yields CDR1 SNHLY and CDR2 FYNNEI. The CDR3 DNA is TGTGCCAGCAACGGACAGGCCTACGAGCAGTACTTC. This sequence encodes CASNGQAYEQYF.

The chain is built from TRBV28 and TRBJ2-3; 10 bases align to TRBD2. Germline values: CDR1 MDHEN, CDR2 SYDVKM. CDR3 size: 16 residues. V dropped 5 bases and J dropped 5; count of bases not matched to a gene: 10. The CDR3: CASSVHQRGGRDTQYF. The CDR3 coding sequence is TGTGCCAGCAGTGTGCATCAGCGGGGGGGAAGAGATACGCAGTATTTT.

The chain combines TRBV24-1 with TRBJ2-5, with D unclear. The CDR3 sequence is 14 residues long. V was cut by 3 bases and J by 5 bases, with 12 bases left in between. Per germline, CDR1 KGHDR and CDR2 SFDVKD. The CDR3 region is CATSDMVNLETQYF. Written as DNA, the CDR3 is TGTGCCACCAGTGATATGGTAAATCTGGAGACCCAGTACTTC.

This clonotype appeared a single time. The chain couples TRBV2 to TRBJ2-7; perhaps TRBD1 as D (6 bases). Germline V CDR1 and CDR2: SNHLY, FYNNEI. CDR3 length: 14 residues. V was cut by 5 bases and J by 6 bases, with 17 bases left in between. The CDR3 DNA sequence: TGTGCCAGCAGTTCCTACAGGGAGTACGGCGAGCAGTACTTC. This gives the protein CASSSYREYGEQYF.

The gene calls are TRBV3-1 and TRBJ2-3; a possible D gene is TRBD2 (6 bases). The CDR3 is 15 amino acids. V gave up 1 base and J gave up 6 bases, with 14 bases separating them. Germline values: CDR1 LGHDT, CDR2 YNNKEL (reference sequence). This chain's CDR3 is CASSQGSGVLDTQYF. The CDR3 bases are TGTGCCAGCAGCCAAGGATCGGGGGTCCTTGATACGCAGTATTTT.

This clonotype was detected a few times. The chain employs TRBV5-8 and TRBJ1-1; no clear D. The CDR3 has 14 amino acids. Germline values: CDR1 SGHTS, CDR2 YDEGEE. V was clipped by 7 bases and J by 1 base, with 14 bases between them. The CDR3: CASGFGERNTEAFF. CDR3 bases: TGTGCCAGCGGGTTTGGGGAAAGGAACACTGAAGCTTTCTTT. The full variable domain, in which reference TRBV5-8 and TRBJ1-1 provide the parts outside the CDR3, is EAGVTQSPTHLIKTRGQQATLRCSPISGHTSVYWYQQALGLGLQFLLWYDEGEERNRGNFPPRFSGRQFPNYSSELNVNALELEDSALYLCASGFGERNTEAFFGQGTRLTVV.

V is TRBV6-5 and J is TRBJ1-1, with a weak D call TRBD1 (6 bases). Trimming removed 6 bases at V and 0 bases at J, with 11 bases between. This CDR3 is 14 amino acids long. The germline gives CDR1 MNHEY, CDR2 SVGAGI. CDR3 residues: CASRSRGMNTEAFF. The CDR3 DNA reads TGTGCCAGCAGGTCCAGGGGCATGAACACTGAAGCTTTCTTT.

This clonotype was seen a handful of times. This chain links TRBV6-2 or TRBV6-3 with TRBJ1-2, with 7 nucleotides matching TRBD1. The CDR3 length is 18 residues. Germline V gene data show CDR1 as MNHEY and CDR2 as SVGEGT. With V trimmed by 7 bases and J by 2 bases, 19 bases remained unmatched. The CDR3 protein is CASTLPGTDLLSNYGYTF. The DNA of the CDR3 is TGTGCCAGCACCTTACCCGGGACAGACCTACTATCGAACTATGGCTACACCTTC.

This clonotype was recorded a few times. V and J are TRBV10-3 and TRBJ2-5; 11 nucleotides match TRBD2. The V gene's germline CDR1 is ENHRY and CDR2 SYGVKD. Germline trimming cut 4 bases from V and 2 bases from J; bases unmatched to any gene: 12. The CDR3 length is 18 residues. CDR3: CAISGRATSGSGQETQYF. The CDR3 coding sequence is TGTGCCATCAGTGGCCGGGCCACTAGCGGGAGCGGTCAAGAGACCCAGTACTTC.

The rearrangement joins TRBV12-3 or TRBV12-4 to TRBJ2-2; D gene unclear. Trimming stripped 3 bases from V and 6 bases from J, with 8 bases between. This CDR3 region has 13 residues. The CDR3 DNA is TGTGCCAGCAGTTTGTTTGCCGCCGGGGAGCTGTTTTTT. This gives the protein CASSLFAAGELFF.

This clonotype was detected a few times. The chain has TRBV3-1 and TRBJ1-1, with 7 bases lining up with TRBD1. V shed 3 bases, J shed 7 bases, and the junction held 8 bases outside the gene matches. CDR3 length equals 14 residues. CDR1 is LGHDT and CDR2 is YNNKEL in the germline V gene (reference sequence). CDR3 DNA sequence: TGTGCCAGCAGCCACCAACAGGGGAAGGGTGAAGCTTTCTTT. Translated: CASSHQQGKGEAFF.

This clonotype was observed a few times. The rearrangement joins TRBV12-3 or TRBV12-4 to TRBJ1-1; D is undetermined. Trimming pared 6 bases from V and 0 bases from J, leaving 8 bases between. CDR3 length equals 13 residues. The CDR3 DNA is TGTGCCAGCAGACCCACGGTGAACACTGAAGCTTTCTTT. It codes for CASRPTVNTEAFF.

This clonotype was detected a few times. The chain carries TRBV7-2 and TRBJ2-1; TRBD2 matches 11 bases. The CDR3 consists of 16 residues. The trim removed 6 bases at V and 7 bases at J, leaving 11 bases unmatched. The germline gives CDR1 SGHTA, CDR2 FQGNSA. CDR3 DNA: TGTGCCAGCAGTTACTCCGGGACTAGCGGAATTAATGAGCAGTTCTTC. The encoded protein is CASSYSGTSGINEQFF.

J is TRBJ2-7 and V is TRBV20-1; 10 bases are a match to TRBD1. J gave up 3 bases and V 6 bases, and 5 bases lay outside the gene matches. The V gene's germline CDR1 is DFQATT and CDR2 SNEGSKA (reference sequence). The CDR3 runs to 13 residues. The CDR3 DNA reads as TGCAGTGCGCGGAGGACAGGGGGCTACGAGCAGTACTTC. Its translation: CSARRTGGYEQYF.

The chain combines TRBV6-6 with TRBJ2-2; TRBD2 is a possible D gene (7 bases). Between the trimmed V and J ends, which lost 0 bases and 5 bases, there was a span of 16 bases. Germline lookup yields CDR1 MNHNY and CDR2 SVGAGI (reference sequence). The CDR3 sequence is 17 residues long. In nucleotides, the CDR3 is TGTGCCAGCAGTTACTCGAGGGGGAGGGGAGGGACCGGGGAGCTGTTTTTT. Translating gives CASSYSRGRGGTGELFF.

This clonotype has only a few counts. J is TRBJ2-1 and V is TRBV6-5, with 10 bases lining up with TRBD1. CDR3 size: 15 residues. With 6 bases clipped from V and 7 bases from J, the junction kept 9 bases outside the gene matches. CDR1 MNHEY and CDR2 SVGAGI come from the germline V gene. CDR3 residues: CASRAGTGVRNEQFF. The DNA for the CDR3 is TGTGCCAGCAGGGCCGGGACAGGGGTTAGGAATGAGCAGTTCTTC.

This clonotype came up a few times. The chain employs TRBV9 and TRBJ1-2; D is undetermined. This CDR3 is 12 amino acids long. The ends were cut back, 0 bases at V and 5 bases at J, with 5 bases in the middle. Germline CDR1 and CDR2: SGDLS and YYNGEE. The CDR3 nucleotides read TGTGCCAGCAGCGTAGCAGAGTATGGCTACACCTTC. The encoded protein is CASSVAEYGYTF. The variable domain in full, with the rest retrieved from reference TRBV9 and TRBJ1-2, is DSGVTQTPKHLITATGQRVTLRCSPRSGDLSVYWYQQSLDQGLQFLIQYYNGEERAKGNILERFSAQQFPDLHSELNLSSLELGDSALYFCASSVAEYGYTFGSGTRLTVV.

V is TRBV24-1 and J is TRBJ1-2; D remains unclear. Germline assignment: CDR1 KGHDR and CDR2 SFDVKD. This CDR3 has 14 residues. V lost 7 bases, J lost 4 bases, and 15 bases lay in between. CDR3 sequence reads: CATSVGGSSYGYTF. The CDR3 region has the DNA TGTGCCACCAGCGTAGGAGGGTCGAGCTATGGCTACACCTTC.